This TCR beta chain is drawn from a study of CD8 T cells in ankylosing spondylitis. TCRdb redid the calling of the 5' RACE reads with MiXCR, one entry per CDR3 protein. The sample contains about 270,000 distinct CDR3 sequences, roughly 32% of which appear only once. This CDR3 has 14 residues. Trimming removed 6 bases at V and 3 bases at J, with 14 bases between. This clonotype has just a few counts. This receptor was obtained from a male donor with ankylosing spondylitis or in good health (not recorded which). The specimen sequenced was blood, either unsorted or a sorted T cell fraction (not recorded which). The chain has TRBV12-3 or TRBV12-4 and TRBJ1-2; D remains unclear. In nucleotides, the CDR3 is TGTGCCAGCAGCCCCGGGCTAATGGACTATGGCTACACCTTC. Encoded protein: CASSPGLMDYGYTF.